These 5 T cell receptor beta chains share one sample of origin, sequenced in a study of blood T cell repertoires in COVID-19. TCRdb keeps only in-frame clones here, not all; method: immunoSEQ multiplex PCR. The sample lists tens of thousands of clones; about 86% were seen once. Sequencing was performed on peripheral blood. These receptors were collected from an elderly woman with acute or convalescent COVID-19.

The chain carries TRBV6-5 and TRBJ1-5, with D possibly TRBD1 on 5 matching bases. The V gene lost 4 bases and the J gene lost 1 base, with 8 bases spanning the gap. CDR1 is MNHEY and CDR2 is SVGAGI in the germline V gene. The CDR3 totals 14 residues. DNA for the CDR3: TGTGCCAGCAGTTTACGACAGAGCAATCAGCCCCAGCATTTT. It yields the protein CASSLRQSNQPQHF.

V usage is TRBV21-1 and J usage is TRBJ2-1; TRBD2 was called by the table and not checked on the DNA. TRBV21-1 is a pseudogene locus. This CDR3 has 18 amino acids. As DNA, the CDR3 is TGTGCCAGCGGAGGGTGGAATAAGGGTAGCGGGAGTTACAATGAGCAGTTCTTC. Encoded protein: CASGGWNKGSGSYNEQFF.

Remarks on this clone: This same CDR3 is encoded by further DNA sequences in the sample. The chain recombines TRBV19 with TRBJ2-2; TRBD1 is a possible D gene (6 bases). The germline gives CDR1 LNHDA, CDR2 SQIVND (reference sequence). The CDR3 has 14 amino acids. The V end lost 1 base, the J end lost 3 bases, and 6 bases lay between the germline ends. DNA of the CDR3: TGTGCCAGTAGTATAGCAGGGGACACCGGGGAGCTGTTTTTT. Its translation is CASSIAGDTGELFF.

The chain employs TRBV10-3 and TRBJ2-3, with 8 bases fitting TRBD2. Germline CDR1 reads ENHRY; CDR2 reads SYGVKD. The CDR3 loop spans 17 amino acids. V shed 0 bases and J 4 bases; nucleotides not matched to a gene: 9. The CDR3 DNA follows: TGTGCCATCAGTGAGTCGACTGCGCGGGAGGCCCCAGATACGCAGTATTTT. Translated: CAISESTAREAPDTQYF.

The genes are TRBV3-1 (or the pseudogene TRBV3-2) and TRBJ2-1; D gene ambiguous. Germline V lookup: CDR1 LGHDT, CDR2 YNNKEL (reference sequence). Trimming removed 3 bases from V and 2 bases from J, with 14 bases in between. CDR3 size: 16 residues. CDR3 amino acids: CASSQGLGPAYNEQFF. The CDR3, as DNA: TGTGCCAGCAGCCAGGGCCTTGGGCCCGCCTACAATGAGCAGTTCTTC.